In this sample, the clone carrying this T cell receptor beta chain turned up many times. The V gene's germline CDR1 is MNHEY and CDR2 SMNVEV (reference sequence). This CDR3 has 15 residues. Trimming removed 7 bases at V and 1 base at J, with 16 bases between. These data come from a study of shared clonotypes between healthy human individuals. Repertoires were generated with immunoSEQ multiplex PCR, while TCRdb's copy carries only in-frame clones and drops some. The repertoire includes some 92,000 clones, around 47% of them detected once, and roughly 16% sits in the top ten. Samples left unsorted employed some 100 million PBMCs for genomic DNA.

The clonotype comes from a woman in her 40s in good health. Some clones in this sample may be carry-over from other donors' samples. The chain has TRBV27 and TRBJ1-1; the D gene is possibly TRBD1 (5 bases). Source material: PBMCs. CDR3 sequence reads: CASKEMIRENTEAFF. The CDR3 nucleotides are TGTGCCAGCAAAGAAATGATCAGGGAGAACACTGAAGCTTTCTTT.